The present entry profiles one TCR beta chain with its context. This sample was taken from a study of patients and donors after allogeneic stem cell transplantation. This CDR3 has 16 residues. TCRdb used MiXCR to reprocess the RT-PCR reads, holding one entry per CDR3 protein. The table has about 960,000 distinct CDR3 sequences, 18% seen once. The sample was blood, either unsorted or a sorted T cell fraction (not recorded which). The chain links TRBV21-1 to TRBJ2-4; TRBD1, the table's D call, lacks a check against the DNA. TRBV21-1 is a known pseudogene. The sequence was obtained from a human donor who was either an allogeneic HSCT recipient or a stem cell or donor lymphocyte infusion donor (not recorded which). It is not recorded whose cells these are; they may come from a transplant donor. The CDR3 bases are TGTGCCAGCAGACCGACAGGGCTACTAGCCAAAAACATTCAGTACTTC. This gives the protein CASRPTGLLAKNIQYF.